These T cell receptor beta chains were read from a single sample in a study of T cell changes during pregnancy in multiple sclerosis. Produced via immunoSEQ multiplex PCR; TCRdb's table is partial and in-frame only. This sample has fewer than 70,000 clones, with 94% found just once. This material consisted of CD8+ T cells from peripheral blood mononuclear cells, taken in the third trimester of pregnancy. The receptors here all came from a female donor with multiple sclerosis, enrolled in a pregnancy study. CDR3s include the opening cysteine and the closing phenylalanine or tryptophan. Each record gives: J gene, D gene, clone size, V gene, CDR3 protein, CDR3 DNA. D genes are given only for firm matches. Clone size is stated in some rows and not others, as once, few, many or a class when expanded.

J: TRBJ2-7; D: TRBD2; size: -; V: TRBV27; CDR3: CASSYSGLAGGRPYEQYF; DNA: TGTGCCAGCAGCTATTCCGGACTAGCGGGAGGGCGCCCCTACGAGCAGTACTTC
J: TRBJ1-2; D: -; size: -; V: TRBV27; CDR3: CASSLGPGRVNYGYTF; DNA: TGTGCCAGCAGTCTGGGCCCGGGCAGGGTCAACTATGGCTACACCTTC
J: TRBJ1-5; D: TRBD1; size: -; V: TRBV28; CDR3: CASSFRGGGQPQHF; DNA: TGTGCCAGCAGTTTCCGAGGGGGCGGTCAGCCCCAGCATTTT
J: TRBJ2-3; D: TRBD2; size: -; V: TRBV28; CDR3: CASSLILAGGSDTQYF; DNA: TGTGCCAGCAGTTTAATACTAGCGGGAGGTTCAGATACGCAGTATTTT
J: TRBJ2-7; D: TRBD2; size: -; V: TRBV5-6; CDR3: CASSDGLADNSYEQYF; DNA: TGTGCCAGCAGCGATGGACTAGCGGACAACTCCTACGAGCAGTACTTC
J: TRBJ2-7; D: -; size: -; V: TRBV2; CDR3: CARESTGGEQYF; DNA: TGTGCCAGAGAATCCACAGGTGGGGAGCAGTACTTC
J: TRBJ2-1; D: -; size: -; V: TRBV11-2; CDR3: CASSLTVSGYNEQFF; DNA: TGTGCCAGCAGCTTAACCGTCTCGGGCTACAATGAGCAGTTCTTC
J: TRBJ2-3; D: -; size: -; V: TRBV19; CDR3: CASSMKSGDTQYF; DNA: TGTGCCAGTAGTATGAAATCGGGGGATACGCAGTATTTT
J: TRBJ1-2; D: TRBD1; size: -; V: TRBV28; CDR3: CASTLPGQINYGYTF; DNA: TGTGCCAGCACTCTACCGGGACAGATCAACTATGGCTACACCTTC
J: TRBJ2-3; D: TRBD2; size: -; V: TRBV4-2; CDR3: CASSQGSELAVRTDTQYF; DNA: TGTGCCAGCAGCCAAGGATCCGAGCTAGCGGTGCGCACAGATACGCAGTATTTT
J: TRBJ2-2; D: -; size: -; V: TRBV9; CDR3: CASSVGGTNTGELFF; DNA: TGTGCCAGCAGCGTAGGCGGGACGAACACCGGGGAGCTGTTTTTT
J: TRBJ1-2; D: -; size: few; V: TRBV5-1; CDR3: CASSPATGKASGYTF; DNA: TGCGCCAGCAGCCCCGCTACAGGGAAGGCCAGTGGCTACACCTTC
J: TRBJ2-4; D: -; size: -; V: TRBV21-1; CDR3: CASSLPEGEGKNIQYF; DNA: TGTGCCAGCAGCCTCCCCGAGGGCGAGGGCAAAAACATTCAGTACTTC
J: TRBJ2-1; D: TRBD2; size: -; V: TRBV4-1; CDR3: CASSRGENEQFF; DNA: TGCGCCAGCAGTCGGGGGGAAAATGAGCAGTTCTTC
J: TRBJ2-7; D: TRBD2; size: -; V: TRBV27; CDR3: CASSFTSGFSYEQYF; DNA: TGTGCCAGCAGTTTCACTAGCGGATTCTCCTACGAGCAGTACTTC
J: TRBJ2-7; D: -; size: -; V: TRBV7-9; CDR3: CASCPGASYEQYF; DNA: TGTGCCAGCTGCCCAGGGGCCTCCTACGAGCAGTACTTC
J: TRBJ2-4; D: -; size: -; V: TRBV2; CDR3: CASTNLDESGGYIQYF; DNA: TGTGCCAGTACTAACCTGGACGAGAGCGGTGGGTACATTCAGTACTTC
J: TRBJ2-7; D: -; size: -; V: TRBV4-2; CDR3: CASSQEKGLYEQYF; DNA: TGTGCCAGCAGCCAAGAAAAGGGGCTCTACGAGCAGTACTTC
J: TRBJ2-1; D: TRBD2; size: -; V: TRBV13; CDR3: CASSLRGTSVTYDEQFF; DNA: TGTGCCAGCAGCTTAAGGGGGACTAGCGTCACTTACGATGAGCAGTTCTTC
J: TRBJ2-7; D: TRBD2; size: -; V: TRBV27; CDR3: CASSFGLESYEQYF; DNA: TGTGCCAGCAGTTTCGGACTAGAGTCCTACGAGCAGTACTTC
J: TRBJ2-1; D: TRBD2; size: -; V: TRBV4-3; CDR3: CASSLDRLAGGPNEQFF; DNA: TGCGCCAGCAGCCTCGACCGACTAGCGGGAGGGCCGAATGAGCAGTTCTTC
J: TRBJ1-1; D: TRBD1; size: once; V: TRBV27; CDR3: CASSGDRGPAEAFF; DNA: TGTGCCAGCAGTGGTGACAGGGGACCTGCTGAAGCTTTCTTT
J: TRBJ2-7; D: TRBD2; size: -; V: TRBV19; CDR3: CASSLLAGAAEQYF; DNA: TGTGCCAGTAGCTTACTAGCGGGAGCAGCCGAGCAGTACTTC
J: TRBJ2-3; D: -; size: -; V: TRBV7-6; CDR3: CASSPLGTPSTDTQYF; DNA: TGTGCCAGCAGCCCCCTTGGGACTCCTAGCACAGATACGCAGTATTTT
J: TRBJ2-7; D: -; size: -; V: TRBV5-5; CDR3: CASSLAGGTYEQYF; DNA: TGTGCCAGCAGCTTGGCGGGCGGGACCTACGAGCAGTACTTC
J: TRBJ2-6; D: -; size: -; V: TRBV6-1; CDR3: CASSGDQGSGANVLTF; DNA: TGTGCCAGCAGTGGAGACCAGGGCTCTGGGGCCAACGTCCTGACTTTC
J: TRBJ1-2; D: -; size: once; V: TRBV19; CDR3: CASSSTTGANYGYTF; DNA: TGTGCCAGTAGTTCTACGACAGGCGCTAACTATGGCTACACCTTC
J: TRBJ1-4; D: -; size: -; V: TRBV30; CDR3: CAWSVGPLGREDEKLFF; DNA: TGTGCCTGGAGTGTAGGGCCCTTGGGCAGGGAGGACGAAAAACTGTTTTTT
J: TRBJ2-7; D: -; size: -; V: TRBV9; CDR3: CASSLRDTFYEQYF; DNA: TGTGCCAGCAGCCTCAGGGACACCTTCTACGAGCAGTACTTC
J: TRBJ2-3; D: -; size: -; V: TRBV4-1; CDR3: CASSPGLLPDTQYF; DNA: TGCGCCAGCAGCCCAGGACTTCTCCCGGATACGCAGTATTTT
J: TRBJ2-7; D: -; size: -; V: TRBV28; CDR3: CASAPGRNPYEQYF; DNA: TGTGCCAGCGCTCCAGGCCGGAACCCCTACGAGCAGTACTTC
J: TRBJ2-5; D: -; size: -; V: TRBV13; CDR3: CASSGPSLRETQYF; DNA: TGTGCCAGCAGCGGCCCGTCTCTTCGAGAGACCCAGTACTTC
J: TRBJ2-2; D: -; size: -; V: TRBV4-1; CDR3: CASSPMSGTGELFF; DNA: TGCGCCAGCAGCCCAATGTCCGGGACCGGGGAGCTGTTTTTT
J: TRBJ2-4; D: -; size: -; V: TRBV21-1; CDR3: CASSKGRTGTKAKNIQYF; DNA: TGTGCCAGCAGCAAAGGACGGACAGGAACCAAAGCCAAAAACATTCAGTACTTC
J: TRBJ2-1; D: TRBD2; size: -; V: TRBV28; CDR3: CATTLAGEYNEQFF; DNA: TGTGCCACCACCCTAGCGGGGGAATACAATGAGCAGTTCTTC
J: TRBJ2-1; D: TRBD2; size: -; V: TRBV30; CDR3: CAWRAGLAGGFNEQFF; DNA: TGTGCCTGGAGAGCGGGACTAGCGGGAGGGTTCAATGAGCAGTTCTTC
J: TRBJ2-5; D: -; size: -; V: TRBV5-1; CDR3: CASSLAQGQLETQYF; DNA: TGCGCCAGCAGCTTGGCCCAGGGGCAGTTGGAGACCCAGTACTTC
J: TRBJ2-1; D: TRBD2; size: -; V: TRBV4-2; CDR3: CASSQDHSGRAVDEQFF; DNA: TGTGCCAGCAGCCAAGACCACAGCGGGAGGGCCGTGGATGAGCAGTTCTTC
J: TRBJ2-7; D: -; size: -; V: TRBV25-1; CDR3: CASSLGVAYEQYF; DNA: TGTGCCAGCAGTTTAGGGGTCGCCTACGAGCAGTACTTC
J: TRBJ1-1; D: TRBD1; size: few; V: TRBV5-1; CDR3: CASSQGDTEAFF; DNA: TGCGCCAGCAGCCAGGGGGACACTGAAGCTTTCTTT